These 6 T cell receptor beta chains share one sample of origin, sequenced in a study of T cells in Graves' hyperthyroidism and ophthalmopathy. Amplification of TCR beta CDR3 regions used RNA as the template. Initially, a first-round RT-PCR of the TCR CDR3 employed the HTBI primer set. Each CDR3 protein is one row after TCRdb ran MiXCR on the multiplex PCR reads. Seen here are 480,000 or so distinct CDR3 sequences, about 46% observed once, and the top ten hold about two fifths. The material sequenced was peripheral blood or thyroid tissue (not recorded which). The origin of the receptors is an adult woman with Graves' disease, either hyperthyroidism or ophthalmopathy (not recorded which).

This chain links TRBV24-1 with TRBJ2-7; perhaps TRBD1 as D (5 bases). CDR1 KGHDR and CDR2 SFDVKD come from the germline V gene. This CDR3 is built from 14 residues. Between the trimmed V and J ends, which lost 2 bases and 2 bases, there was a span of 9 bases. CDR3 bases: TGTGCCACCAGTGATTCTTCCAGGGCCTACGAGCAGTACTTC. It is translated as CATSDSSRAYEQYF.

As regards this clonotype: A much larger clonotype is one base distant, so this may be a read error. The gene calls are TRBV6-6 and TRBJ1-2; D call uncertain. V dropped 5 bases and J dropped 7 bases, with 8 bases sitting between them. Germline-derived CDR1 and CDR2 are MNHNY and SVGAGI (reference sequence). The CDR3 has 11 residues. CDR3 sequence reads: CASSEEVGYTF. The CDR3 DNA reads as TGTGCCAGCAGTGAAGAAGTTGGCTACACCTTC.

CDR3 sequence: CASSLGAVDGTF. The CDR3 DNA is TGCGCCAGCAGCTTGGGGGCAGTGGATGGCACCTTC. This rearrangement joins TRBV5-1 to TRBJ1-2; no firm D call. The germline gives CDR1 SGHRS, CDR2 YFSETQ. The CDR3 loop spans 12 amino acids. V was cut by 0 bases and J by 13 bases, with 13 bases left in between.

This clonotype was observed many times. This sequence joins TRBV7-9 and TRBJ2-5, with D possibly matching TRBD2 (6 bases). CDR1 is SEHNR, CDR2 FQNEAQ, per germline (reference sequence). There are 13 residues in the CDR3. V lost 3 bases, J lost 5 bases, and 10 bases lay in between. In DNA, the CDR3 is TGTGCCAGCAGCTTCGGGGGAACCGAGACCCAGTACTTC. It translates to CASSFGGTETQYF.

V gene TRBV2 combines with J gene TRBJ1-1; TRBD1 might be the D (5 bases). The CDR3 is 15 amino acids. Germline CDR1 reads SNHLY; CDR2 reads FYNNEI. V lost 3 bases and J lost 4, with 15 bases in between. CDR3: CASSDGAGPGTEAFF. The CDR3 coding sequence is TGTGCCAGCAGTGACGGGGCAGGGCCTGGCACTGAAGCTTTCTTT. The full variable domain, its missing parts supplied by reference TRBV2 and TRBJ1-1, is EPEVTQTPSHQVTQMGQEVILRCVPISNHLYFYWYRQILGQKVEFLVSFYNNEISEKSEIFDDQFSVERPDGSNFTLKIRSTKLEDSAMYFCASSDGAGPGTEAFFGQGTRLTVV.

This clonotype has more than one count but fewer than ten. This chain links TRBV20-1 with TRBJ1-4, with 7 bases that match TRBD1. V dropped 6 bases and J dropped 0; count of bases not matched to a gene: 4. Germline CDR1 reads DFQATT; CDR2 reads SNEGSKA (reference sequence). The CDR3 consists of 14 residues. The CDR3 here is CSAWDSATNEKLFF. CDR3 DNA sequence: TGCAGTGCCTGGGACAGTGCAACTAATGAAAAACTGTTTTTT.